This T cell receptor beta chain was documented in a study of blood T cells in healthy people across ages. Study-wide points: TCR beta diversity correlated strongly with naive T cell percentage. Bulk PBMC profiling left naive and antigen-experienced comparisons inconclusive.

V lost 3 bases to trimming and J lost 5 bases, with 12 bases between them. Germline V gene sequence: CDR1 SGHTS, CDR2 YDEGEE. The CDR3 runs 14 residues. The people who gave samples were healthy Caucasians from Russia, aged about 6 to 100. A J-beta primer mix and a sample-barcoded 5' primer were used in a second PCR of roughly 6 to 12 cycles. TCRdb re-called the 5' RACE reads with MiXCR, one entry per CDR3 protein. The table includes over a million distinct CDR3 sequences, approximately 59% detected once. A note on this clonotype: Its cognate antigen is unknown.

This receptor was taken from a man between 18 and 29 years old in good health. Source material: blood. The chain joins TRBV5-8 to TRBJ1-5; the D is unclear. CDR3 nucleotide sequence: TGTGCCAGCAGCTCGACGAGAGATTATCAGCCCCAGCATTTT. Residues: CASSSTRDYQPQHF.